Reported below is one T cell receptor (beta chain). Its specificity is unknown. The single heparinised draw taken from each donor contained about 110 mL of blood on average. This sample was taken from a study of beta chain features in type 1 diabetes. General study findings and limits: Lower insertion and higher deletion counts appeared at VDJ junctions in type 1 diabetes patients. Sampled from patients, naive, central memory and Treg TCRB repertoires appeared more similar than those sampled from healthy donors. Type 1 diabetes patients had TCRB CDR3s that were shorter (moderately but significantly so) in all four CD4+ subsets.

The study reverse transcribed the entire isolated RNA, so it sequenced expressed TCRB transcripts. The average read count of naive, central memory and regulatory T cell samples was some 3.8 million. Some clones are missing from TCRdb's copy, which holds only in-frame ones; the method was immunoSEQ multiplex PCR. The sample holds about 120,000 clones, 16% seen once. CDR1 and CDR2 (germline): SNHLY, FYNNEI. Germline trimming cut 6 bases from V and 5 bases from J; bases unmatched to any gene: 3. The CDR3 is 12 amino acids. The sample comprised central memory CD4+ T cells from blood. This chain joins TRBV2 and TRBJ2-5; 7 bases match TRBD1. This sequence originates from a young man with type 1 diabetes. In DNA, the CDR3 is TGTGCCAGCAGAGAGGACAGGGAGACCCAGTACTTC. Its protein is CASREDRETQYF.